This T cell receptor beta chain came from a study of T cell changes during pregnancy in multiple sclerosis. Germline-derived CDR1 and CDR2 are SEHNR and FQNEAQ (reference sequence). Trimming cost V 1 base and J 4 bases; bases outside gene matches: 7. The length of the CDR3 is 17 residues. Some clones are missing from TCRdb's copy, which holds only in-frame ones; the method was immunoSEQ multiplex PCR. The data hold 90,000 to 130,000 clones, with roughly nine tenths observed a single time. The source of this sequence is a female donor with multiple sclerosis, enrolled in a pregnancy study. This chain links TRBV7-9 with TRBJ2-1, with TRBD1 matching over 10 bases. The source material was peripheral blood, sampled in the third trimester of pregnancy. The CDR3 here is CASSLGIGTGVYNEQFF. CDR3 nucleotide sequence: TGTGCCAGCAGCTTAGGGATCGGGACAGGGGTTTACAATGAGCAGTTCTTC.